This TCR beta chain was recorded in a study of tumor-infiltrating lymphocytes in primary liver carcinoma. TCR beta cDNA was made from 500 ng total RNA with a constant-region primer. Slightly modified ARM-PCR served as the procedure for the TCR beta libraries. These libraries came from three rounds of nested multiplex PCR. With TRBV1-TRBV30 forward primers and a C-beta reverse primer, the first two PCR rounds were run for approximately 10 cycles each. TCRdb fed the multiplex PCR reads into MiXCR, producing one record per CDR3 protein. There are approximately 330,000 distinct CDR3 sequences in the sample; 65% occur only once, and 5.5% to 7% lies in the top ten. V shed 10 bases and J shed 3 bases, with 14 bases lying between them. CDR1 is MNHEY, CDR2 SVGEGT, per germline. This CDR3 is 13 amino acids long. This clonotype came up many times. For blood RNA, unsorted whole blood served as the source, and germline DNA was extracted too.

V and J are TRBV6-2 or TRBV6-3 and TRBJ2-3; D not certain. Sequencing used peripheral blood. This receptor was taken from a man between 40 and 49 years old with primary liver carcinoma and hepatitis B virus infection. The CDR3, as DNA: TGTGCCACCACCCTTCCCGGGACAGATACGCAGTATTTT. The encoded protein is CATTLPGTDTQYF.